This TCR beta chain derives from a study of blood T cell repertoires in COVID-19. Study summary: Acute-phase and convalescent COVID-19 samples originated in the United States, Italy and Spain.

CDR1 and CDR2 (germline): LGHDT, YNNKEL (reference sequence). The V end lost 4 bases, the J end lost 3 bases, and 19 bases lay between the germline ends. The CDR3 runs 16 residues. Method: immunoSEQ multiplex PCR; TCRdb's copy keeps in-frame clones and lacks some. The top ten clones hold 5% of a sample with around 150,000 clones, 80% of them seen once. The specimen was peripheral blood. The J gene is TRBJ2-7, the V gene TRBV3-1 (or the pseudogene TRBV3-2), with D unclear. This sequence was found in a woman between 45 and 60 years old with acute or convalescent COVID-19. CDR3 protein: CASSPGTGFSNYEQYF. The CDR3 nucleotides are TGTGCCAGCAGCCCGGGTACGGGTTTCTCTAACTACGAGCAGTACTTC.